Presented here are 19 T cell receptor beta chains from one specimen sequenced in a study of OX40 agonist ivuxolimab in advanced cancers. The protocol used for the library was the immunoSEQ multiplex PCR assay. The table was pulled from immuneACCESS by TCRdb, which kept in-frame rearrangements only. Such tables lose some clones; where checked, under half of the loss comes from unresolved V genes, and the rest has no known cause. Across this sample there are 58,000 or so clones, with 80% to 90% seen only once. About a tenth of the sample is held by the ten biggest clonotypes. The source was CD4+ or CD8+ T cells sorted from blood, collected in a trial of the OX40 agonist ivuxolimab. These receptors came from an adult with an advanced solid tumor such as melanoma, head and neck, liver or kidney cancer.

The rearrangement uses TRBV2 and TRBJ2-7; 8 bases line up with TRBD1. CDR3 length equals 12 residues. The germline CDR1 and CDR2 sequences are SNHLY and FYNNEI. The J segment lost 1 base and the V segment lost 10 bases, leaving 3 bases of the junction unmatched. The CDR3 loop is CATRQGSYEQYF. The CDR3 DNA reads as TGTGCCACGAGACAGGGGTCCTACGAGCAGTACTTC.

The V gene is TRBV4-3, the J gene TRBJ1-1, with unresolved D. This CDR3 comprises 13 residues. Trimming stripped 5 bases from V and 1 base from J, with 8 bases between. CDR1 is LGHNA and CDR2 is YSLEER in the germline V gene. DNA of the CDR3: TGCGCCAGCAGCTCGACGGCGAACACTGAAGCTTTCTTT. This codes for CASSSTANTEAFF.

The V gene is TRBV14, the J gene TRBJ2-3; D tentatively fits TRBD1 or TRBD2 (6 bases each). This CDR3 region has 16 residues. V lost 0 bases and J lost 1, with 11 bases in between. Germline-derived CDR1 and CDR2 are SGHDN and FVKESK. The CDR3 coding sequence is TGTGCCAGCAGCCAAGATATCCGGGGGCGCACAGATACGCAGTATTTT. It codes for CASSQDIRGRTDTQYF.

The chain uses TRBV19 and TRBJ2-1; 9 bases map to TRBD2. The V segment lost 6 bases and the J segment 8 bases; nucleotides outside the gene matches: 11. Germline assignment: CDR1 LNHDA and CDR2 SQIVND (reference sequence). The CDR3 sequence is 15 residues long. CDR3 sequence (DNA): TGTGCCAGTAGGAAGGGGCGGGAGGGCCTCGATGAGCAGTTCTTC. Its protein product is CASRKGREGLDEQFF.

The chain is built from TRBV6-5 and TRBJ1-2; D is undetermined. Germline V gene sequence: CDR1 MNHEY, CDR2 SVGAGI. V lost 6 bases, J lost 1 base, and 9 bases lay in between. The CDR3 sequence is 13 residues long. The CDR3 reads CASRFDINYGYTF. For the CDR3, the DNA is TGTGCCAGCAGATTCGACATTAACTATGGCTACACCTTC.

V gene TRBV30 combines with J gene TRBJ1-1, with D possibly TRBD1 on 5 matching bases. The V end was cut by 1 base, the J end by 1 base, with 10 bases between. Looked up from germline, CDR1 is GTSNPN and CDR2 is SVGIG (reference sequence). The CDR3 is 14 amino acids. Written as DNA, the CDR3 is TGTGCCTGGAGTGGGACACGGGGGAACACTGAAGCTTTCTTT. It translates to CAWSGTRGNTEAFF.

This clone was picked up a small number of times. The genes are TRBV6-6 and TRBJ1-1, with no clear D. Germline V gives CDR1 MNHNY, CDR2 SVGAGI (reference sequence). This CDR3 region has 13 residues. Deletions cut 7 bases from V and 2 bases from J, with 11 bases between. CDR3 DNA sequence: TGTGCCAGCACGGTGGCGAGAAACACTGAAGCTTTCTTT. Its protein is CASTVARNTEAFF.

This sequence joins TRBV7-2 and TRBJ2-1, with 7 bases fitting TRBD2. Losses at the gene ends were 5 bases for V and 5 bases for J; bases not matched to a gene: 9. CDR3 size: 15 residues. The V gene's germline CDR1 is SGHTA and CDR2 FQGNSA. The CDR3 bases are TGTGCCAGCAGCAACCGACTAGCCCAACACAATGAGCAGTTCTTC. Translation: CASSNRLAQHNEQFF.

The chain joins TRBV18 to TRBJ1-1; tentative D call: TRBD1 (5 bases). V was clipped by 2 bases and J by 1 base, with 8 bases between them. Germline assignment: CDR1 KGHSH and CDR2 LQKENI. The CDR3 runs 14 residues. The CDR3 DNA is TGTGCCAGCTCACCAGGAGGGGAGAACACTGAAGCTTTCTTT. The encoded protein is CASSPGGENTEAFF.

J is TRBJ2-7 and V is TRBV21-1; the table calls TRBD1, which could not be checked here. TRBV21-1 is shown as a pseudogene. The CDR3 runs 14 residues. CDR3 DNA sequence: TGTGCCAGCAGCGACACCCCGGTGACCTGCGAGCAGTACTTC. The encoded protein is CASSDTPVTCEQYF.

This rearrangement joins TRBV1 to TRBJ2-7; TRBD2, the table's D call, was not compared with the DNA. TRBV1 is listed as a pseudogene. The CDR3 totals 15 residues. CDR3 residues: CTSSQPQRSAYEQYF. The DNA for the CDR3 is TGCACCAGCAGCCAACCCCAGCGGTCCGCCTACGAGCAGTACTTC.

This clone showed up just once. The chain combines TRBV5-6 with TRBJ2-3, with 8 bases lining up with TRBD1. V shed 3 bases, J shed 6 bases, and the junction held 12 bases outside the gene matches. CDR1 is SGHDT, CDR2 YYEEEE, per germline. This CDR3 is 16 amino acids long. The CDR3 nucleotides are TGTGCCAGCAGCTCGACGACAGGGGCTATAACTGATACGCAGTATTTT. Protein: CASSSTTGAITDTQYF. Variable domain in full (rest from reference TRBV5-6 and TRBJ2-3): DAGVTQSPTHLIKTRGQQVTLRCSPKSGHDTVSWYQQALGQGPQFIFQYYEEEERQRGNFPDRFSGHQFPNYSSELNVNALLLGDSALYLCASSSTTGAITDTQYFGPGTRLTVL.

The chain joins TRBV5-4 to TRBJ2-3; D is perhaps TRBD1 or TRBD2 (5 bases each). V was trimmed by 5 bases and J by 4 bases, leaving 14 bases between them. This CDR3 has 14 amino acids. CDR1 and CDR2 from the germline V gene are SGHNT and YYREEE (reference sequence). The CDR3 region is CASREDQGADTQYF. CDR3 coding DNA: TGTGCCAGCAGGGAGGATCAGGGAGCAGATACGCAGTATTTT. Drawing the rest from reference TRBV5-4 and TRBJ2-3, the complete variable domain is ETGVTQSPTHLIKTRGQQVTLRCSSQSGHNTVSWYQQALGQGPQFIFQYYREEENGRGNFPPRFSGLQFPNYSSELNVNALELDDSALYLCASREDQGADTQYFGPGTRLTVL.

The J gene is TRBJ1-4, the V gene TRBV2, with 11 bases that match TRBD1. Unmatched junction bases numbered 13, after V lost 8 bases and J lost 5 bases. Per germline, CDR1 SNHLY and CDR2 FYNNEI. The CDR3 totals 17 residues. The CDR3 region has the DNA TGTGCCAGCGCTTTCCGGGGACAGGGGGTGTCAAATGAAAAACTGTTTTTT. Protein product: CASAFRGQGVSNEKLFF.

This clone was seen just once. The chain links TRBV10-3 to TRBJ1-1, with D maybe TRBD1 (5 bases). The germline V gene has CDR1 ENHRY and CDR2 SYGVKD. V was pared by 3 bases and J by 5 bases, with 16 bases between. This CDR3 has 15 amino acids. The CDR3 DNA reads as TGTGCCATCAGTGACCTTACACGGGGGAAGACTGAAGCTTTCTTT. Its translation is CAISDLTRGKTEAFF.

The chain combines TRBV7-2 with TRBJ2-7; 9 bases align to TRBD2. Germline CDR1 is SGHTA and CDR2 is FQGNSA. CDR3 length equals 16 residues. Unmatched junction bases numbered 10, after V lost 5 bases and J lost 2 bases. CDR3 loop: CASSPPGLAGPYEQYF. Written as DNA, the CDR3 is TGTGCCAGCAGCCCCCCTGGCCTAGCGGGGCCCTACGAGCAGTACTTC.

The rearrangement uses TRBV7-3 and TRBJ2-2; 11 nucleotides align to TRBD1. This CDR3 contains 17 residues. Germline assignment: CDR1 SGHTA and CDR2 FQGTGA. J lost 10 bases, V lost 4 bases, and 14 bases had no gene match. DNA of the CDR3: TGTGCCAGCAGCTCTACGCGTCCCGGGACAGGGGGTTCGGAGCTGTTTTTT. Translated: CASSSTRPGTGGSELFF.

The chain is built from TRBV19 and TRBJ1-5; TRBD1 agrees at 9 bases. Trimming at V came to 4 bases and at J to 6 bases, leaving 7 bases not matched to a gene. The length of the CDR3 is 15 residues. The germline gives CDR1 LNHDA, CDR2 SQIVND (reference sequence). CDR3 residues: CASSRLGQGGQPQHF. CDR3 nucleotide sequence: TGTGCCAGTAGTAGATTGGGACAGGGCGGTCAGCCCCAGCATTTT.

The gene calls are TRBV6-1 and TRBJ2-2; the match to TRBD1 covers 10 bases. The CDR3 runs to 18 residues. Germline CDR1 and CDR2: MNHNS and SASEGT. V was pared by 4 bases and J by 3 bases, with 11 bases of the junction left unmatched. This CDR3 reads CASSGRKTGTGDTGELFF. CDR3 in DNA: TGTGCCAGCAGTGGCCGAAAAACCGGGACAGGGGACACCGGGGAGCTGTTTTTT.